This record concerns one TCR beta chain sequence. Antigen: not known. The data originate from a study of shared clonotypes between healthy human individuals. Whole-study results and caveats: Sequencing depth was predicted to influence how clonotypes are shared among donors.

Source study methods: ImmunoSEQ output held junction-only sequences without quality scores, so filtering differed. The assay was immunoSEQ multiplex PCR, and TCRdb's table has in-frame clones only and misses some. V and J calls and clone size are given by that table; D and trimming were obtained from the DNA. The sample has around 2.5 million clones, over 85% seen once. The CDR3 spans 15 residues. CDR1 is MNHEY, CDR2 SMNVEV, per germline (reference sequence). The V and J ends lost 8 bases and 8 bases, in that order; junction bases with no gene match: 14. The donor cohort consisted entirely of Caucasian adults residing in Nashville, Tennessee. Investigators divided CD4+ cells into CD45RA+ naive and CD45RA-negative memory subsets.

This chain connects TRBV27 to TRBJ1-4; the match to TRBD1 covers 7 bases. The material sequenced was naive CD4+ T cells from PBMCs. Specified subset: CD45RA+ positively selected. The clonotype comes from a man between 18 and 35 years old in good health. Some clones in this sample may be carry-over from other donors' samples. CDR3 bases: TGTGCCAGCTCTATTAGGGGACAGCCGTTAGAAAAACTGTTTTTT. Translated: CASSIRGQPLEKLFF.